Listed below are T cell receptor beta chains from one sample, sequenced in a study of blood T cell repertoires in COVID-19. Profiling relied on immunoSEQ multiplex PCR, and the TCRdb table lists in-frame clones only, not all of them. The sample has roughly 260,000 clones, less than 90% seen once. The sample consisted of peripheral blood. The receptor source for this set is a man between 60 and 75 years old who had recovered from COVID-19. CDR3s include the opening cysteine and the closing phenylalanine or tryptophan. The D gene is left open where the match is weak. Clone size is given for some rows only: seen once, a few or many times, or a class if the clone is expanded.

size,D,J,V,DNA,CDR3
-,-,TRBJ1-2,TRBV20-1,TGCAGTGCTAACCGGGGGGATGGCTACACCTTC,CSANRGDGYTF
-,TRBD2,TRBJ2-5,TRBV13,TGTGCCAGCAGCTACGGACTAGCGGAGAAGACCCAGTACTTC,CASSYGLAEKTQYF
-,TRBD1,TRBJ1-4,TRBV11-2,TGTGCCAGCAGCTTAGATCTGGTCAGGGGGCGAACTAATGAAAAACTGTTTTTT,CASSLDLVRGRTNEKLFF
once,TRBD1,TRBJ2-7,TRBV5-1,TGCGCCAGCACCAAGGAGACAGGGTCTTACGAGCAGTACTTC,CASTKETGSYEQYF
-,-,TRBJ1-2,TRBV4-2,TGTGCCAGCAGCCAAGCCGTCCTTGGCGGCTACACCTTC,CASSQAVLGGYTF
few,-,TRBJ1-1,TRBV5-1,TGCGCCAGCAGCTTAAATGTTGGGGGGGCAAACACTGAAGCTTTCTTT,CASSLNVGGANTEAFF
-,-,TRBJ1-1,TRBV7-9,TGTGCCAGCAGCCTCACACAGGGGAACACTGAAGCTTTCTTT,CASSLTQGNTEAFF
-,-,TRBJ1-1,TRBV9,TGTGCCAGCAGCGTAATGGGGGGGAACACTGAAGCTTTCTTT,CASSVMGGNTEAFF
-,TRBD1,TRBJ2-7,TRBV4-2,TGTGCCAGCAGCCACGGGACAGCCAGCTCCTACGAGCAGTACTTC,CASSHGTASSYEQYF
-,TRBD1,TRBJ1-5,TRBV7-6,TGTGCCAGCAGCGTCACAGGGGGCCGCAGCAATCAGCCCCAGCATTTT,CASSVTGGRSNQPQHF
-,-,TRBJ2-1,TRBV5-5,TGTGCCAGCAGCGGGGGCCGCTACAATGAGCAGTTCTTC,CASSGGRYNEQFF
once,-,TRBJ2-7,TRBV6-6,TGTGCCAGCAGTTACCACTACGAGCAGTACTTC,CASSYHYEQYF
-,TRBD1,TRBJ1-6,TRBV7-9,TGTGCCAGCAGCTTACCCGGACAGGGGTCTCCATTTTATAATTCACCCCTCCACTTT,CASSLPGQGSPFYNSPLHF
-,-,TRBJ2-2,TRBV7-6,TGTGCCAGCAGCTTAAGAAGCGGAGGCACCGGGGAGCTGTTTTTT,CASSLRSGGTGELFF
-,TRBD1,TRBJ2-3,TRBV30,TGTGCCTGGGACAGGGTCCGCACAGATACGCAGTATTTT,CAWDRVRTDTQYF
-,TRBD1,TRBJ2-4,TRBV19,TGTGCCAGTAGTACGCCCGGGACAGGGCCGCTAGCCAAAAACATTCAGTACTTC,CASSTPGTGPLAKNIQYF
-,-,TRBJ2-5,TRBV29-1,TGCAGCGTTGATTTCAGGCTCGGTGAGACCCAGTACTTC,CSVDFRLGETQYF
-,-,TRBJ2-5,TRBV3-1/TRBV3-2,TGTGCCAGCAGCCAAAAGAACAAGTACCAAGAGACCCAGTACTTC,CASSQKNKYQETQYF
-,TRBD1,TRBJ2-1,TRBV7-9,TGTGCCAGCAGCTCGGGGACAGGGTTTCACTCAAGCTCCTACAATGAGCAGTTCTTC,CASSSGTGFHSSSYNEQFF
-,-,TRBJ2-7,TRBV13,TGTGCCAGCAGCTTAATCAGGGGAACCTACGAGCAGTACTTC,CASSLIRGTYEQYF
-,TRBD2,TRBJ2-1,TRBV6-5,TGTGCCAGCAGTTACCTGGGGACTAGCAGAGGAGAGCAGTTCTTC,CASSYLGTSRGEQFF
-,-,TRBJ1-2,TRBV21-1,-,CASSKTVGVGTAKNYGYTF
-,-,TRBJ2-7,TRBV12-3/TRBV12-4,TGTGCCAGCAGTTCGGGGTTCGAGCAGTACTTC,CASSSGFEQYF
-,TRBD1,TRBJ1-5,TRBV6-6,TGTGCCAGCAGCCTCCGACAGGGAGGCAATCAGCCCCAGCATTTT,CASSLRQGGNQPQHF
-,TRBD2,TRBJ2-2,TRBV5-1,TGCGCCAGCAGCTCCCTTAAGCGGGGACCGAACACCGGGGAGCTGTTTTTT,CASSSLKRGPNTGELFF
-,TRBD1,TRBJ1-3,TRBV12-3/TRBV12-4,TGTGCCAGCAGGCTCGGACAGGGGAACACCATATATTTT,CASRLGQGNTIYF
-,-,TRBJ1-5,TRBV6-1,TGTGCCAGCAGTGAAACAGTCTCTGGTTCGCCCCAGCATTTT,CASSETVSGSPQHF
-,TRBD1,TRBJ1-1,TRBV3-1/TRBV3-2,TGTGCCAGCAGCCACTCCGGGACAGCTATGAACACTGAAGCTTTCTTT,CASSHSGTAMNTEAFF
few,-,TRBJ2-2,TRBV7-7,TGTGCTAGCAGCTACACAGGGAACACCGGGGAGCTGTTTTTT,CASSYTGNTGELFF
-,TRBD1,TRBJ1-2,TRBV11-2,TGTGCCAGCAGCCGAAAGGACAGGGCGGTTGGCTACACCTTC,CASSRKDRAVGYTF
-,TRBD1,TRBJ1-6,TRBV3-1/TRBV3-2,TGTGCCAGCAGAAACGTTTTACAGGGGTCTAGCAATTCACCCCTCCACTTT,CASRNVLQGSSNSPLHF
-,TRBD1,TRBJ1-1,TRBV7-9,TGTGCCAGCAGCTCGTCAGGGGGCACTGAAGCTTTCTTT,CASSSSGGTEAFF
-,-,TRBJ2-2,TRBV6-5,TGTGCCAGCTGGCGGGGACCGAACACCGGGGAGCTGTTTTTT,CASWRGPNTGELFF
-,-,TRBJ1-1,TRBV5-1,TGCGCCAGCAGCTTGGGGTACCAGGACACTGAAGCTTTCTTT,CASSLGYQDTEAFF
-,-,TRBJ1-2,TRBV7-8,TGTGCCAGCAGCTTAGCCGGCGGGGACTACACCTTC,CASSLAGGDYTF
-,TRBD2,TRBJ2-2,TRBV18,TGTGCCAGCTCACCACGTCCTAGCGGGGGTAACACCGGGGAGCTGTTTTTT,CASSPRPSGGNTGELFF
-,TRBD1,TRBJ2-2,TRBV7-9,TGTGCCAGCAGGACCCAGGGGGAAAGGACCGGGGAGCTGTTTTTT,CASRTQGERTGELFF
-,TRBD1,TRBJ2-3,TRBV7-7,TGTGCTAGCAGCCCTAAAACAGGGGGCATTAGCACAGATACGCAGTATTTT,CASSPKTGGISTDTQYF
-,-,TRBJ1-6,TRBV15,TGTGCCACCAGCAGGGGCCCTTCACCCCTCCACTTT,CATSRGPSPLHF
-,-,TRBJ1-4,TRBV7-9,TGTGCCAGCAGCTCCGGACAGTACGCTAATGAAAAACTGTTTTTT,CASSSGQYANEKLFF
-,-,TRBJ2-5,TRBV30,TGTGCCTTTTTAAGTGGCAACCAAGAGACCCAGTACTTC,CAFLSGNQETQYF
-,-,TRBJ2-2,TRBV5-1,TGCGCCAGCAGCTTAGGACAGATCTCCGCCGGGGAGCTGTTTTTT,CASSLGQISAGELFF
-,TRBD1,TRBJ1-5,TRBV6-6,TGTGCCAGCAGTAGGACAGGGGGCGATCAGCCCCAGCATTTT,CASSRTGGDQPQHF
-,-,TRBJ1-2,TRBV15,TGTGCCACCAGCAGAGACAGCTATGGCTACACCTTC,CATSRDSYGYTF
-,-,TRBJ2-3,TRBV13,TGTGCCAGCACCCGGGGGGCATCAGATACGCAGTATTTT,CASTRGASDTQYF
once,-,TRBJ1-4,TRBV19,TGTGCCAGTAGTATTCTCGTCTCTGCAACTAATGAAAAACTGTTTTTT,CASSILVSATNEKLFF
-,TRBD1,TRBJ1-2,TRBV7-2,TGTGCCAGCAGCTTAGCGTTCGGACAGGGAAGTGGCTACACCTTC,CASSLAFGQGSGYTF
-,-,TRBJ2-7,TRBV7-8,TGTGCCAGCAGCTTAGATCGTGCCGGGAGCTCCTACGAGCAGTACTTC,CASSLDRAGSSYEQYF
-,TRBD1,TRBJ2-2,TRBV5-4,TGTGCCAGCAGCAGAACCGGGACAGTAGACACCGGGGAGCTGTTTTTT,CASSRTGTVDTGELFF
-,TRBD1,TRBJ1-1,TRBV3-1/TRBV3-2,TGTGCCAGCAGCCAAACAGGGGCCACTGAAGCTTTCTTT,CASSQTGATEAFF
-,-,TRBJ1-4,TRBV6-2/TRBV6-3,TGTGCCAGCAGTTATCTGGGGCGTCTCGATGAAAAACTGTTTTTT,CASSYLGRLDEKLFF
-,TRBD2,TRBJ2-1,TRBV6-5,TGTGCCAGCAGTTTGGGGACTAGAAACAATGAGCAGTTCTTC,CASSLGTRNNEQFF
-,-,TRBJ2-1,TRBV27,TGTGCCAGCAGTTTAAAAGGGAGGAGGAATGAGCAGTTCTTC,CASSLKGRRNEQFF
-,-,TRBJ2-6,TRBV7-3,TGTGCCAGCAGCTTCTTGGGGAGCTCTGGGGCCAACGTCCTGACTTTC,CASSFLGSSGANVLTF
-,-,TRBJ2-1,TRBV7-2,TGTGCCAGCAGCACACGACAGTACAATGAGCAGTTCTTC,CASSTRQYNEQFF
-,TRBD1,TRBJ2-3,TRBV10-3,TGTGCCATCAGTGCAGGACAGGGAGGTACAGATACGCAGTATTTT,CAISAGQGGTDTQYF
-,TRBD2,TRBJ2-7,TRBV11-2,TGTGCCAGCAGCTTAGGCATTGGGGGGGTGCACTCCTACGAGCAGTACTTC,CASSLGIGGVHSYEQYF